These 11 T cell receptor beta chains were sequenced from one sample in a study of blood T cell repertoires in COVID-19. The repertoire was sequenced with immunoSEQ multiplex PCR; TCRdb's copy has only in-frame clones and lacks some. Counted here are approximately 300,000 clones, 90% occurring once; the ten biggest clones make up roughly 7.3%. The specimen was peripheral blood. Receptors originate from a woman between 25 and 40 years old with COVID-19, enrolled during active disease.

This chain links TRBV5-8 with TRBJ1-1; a weak D match, TRBD1 (5 bases). The CDR3 length is 13 residues. Germline CDR1 is SGHTS and CDR2 is YDEGEE. Trimming took off 3 bases at V and 1 base at J, with 7 bases between the two ends. Here the CDR3 reads CASSWGRNTEAFF. As DNA, the CDR3 is TGTGCCAGCAGCTGGGGCCGGAACACTGAAGCTTTCTTT.

The rearrangement joins TRBV7-3 to TRBJ2-1, with 12 bases aligning to TRBD2. The V gene end was trimmed by 5 bases and the J gene end by 7 bases; junction bases not matched to a gene: 6. CDR1 SGHTA and CDR2 FQGTGA come from the germline V gene. This CDR3 has 15 amino acids. The CDR3 here is CASSATSGRNNEQFF. DNA for the CDR3: TGTGCCAGCAGCGCCACTAGCGGGAGGAATAATGAGCAGTTCTTC. Variable domain in full (rest from reference TRBV7-3 and TRBJ2-1): GAGVSQTPSNKVTEKGKYVELRCDPISGHTALYWYRQSLGQGPEFLIYFQGTGAADDSGLPNDRFFAVRPEGSVSTLKIQRTERGDSAVYLCASSATSGRNNEQFFGPGTRLTVL.

This chain uses TRBV27 with TRBJ1-2, with 7 bases lining up with TRBD1. Trimming cost V 5 bases and J 1 base; bases outside gene matches: 4. Germline loops: CDR1 MNHEY, CDR2 SMNVEV (reference sequence). CDR3 length: 14 amino acids. CDR3 sequence reads: CASSPWDSNYGYTF. DNA for the CDR3: TGTGCCAGCAGTCCCTGGGACAGTAACTATGGCTACACCTTC.

This clone was seen once. V gene TRBV7-2 combines with J gene TRBJ2-5, with TRBD2 matching 8 bases. The trim removed 0 bases at V and 5 bases at J, leaving 2 bases unmatched. The CDR3 consists of 14 residues. CDR1 is SGHTA and CDR2 is FQGNSA in the germline V gene. CDR3 in amino acids: CASSLAGRGETQYF. CDR3 bases: TGTGCCAGCAGCTTAGCCGGGAGGGGGGAGACCCAGTACTTC.

The gene calls are TRBV28 and TRBJ1-4; 11 positions agree with TRBD1. The CDR3 extends over 15 amino acids. CDR1 and CDR2 (germline): MDHEN, SYDVKM. Trimming cost V 6 bases and J 7 bases; bases outside gene matches: 7. The DNA for the CDR3 is TGTGCCAGCAGCCTCACCGGGACAGGGGGTGAAAAACTGTTTTTT. Translated: CASSLTGTGGEKLFF.

V and J are TRBV7-2 and TRBJ2-5; possible D gene TRBD2, 7 bases. Trimming removed 1 base from V and 1 base from J, with 13 bases in between. CDR3 length: 16 residues. Germline values: CDR1 SGHTA, CDR2 FQGNSA. In DNA form, the CDR3 reads TGTGCCAGCAGCTTAGGGCCCGGGGGGCTCCAAGAGACCCAGTACTTC. Its translation is CASSLGPGGLQETQYF.

V usage is TRBV5-4 and J usage is TRBJ2-7, with 11 bases fitting TRBD1. The CDR3 length is 15 residues. Germline CDR1 SGHNT, CDR2 YYREEE (reference sequence). The ends lost 1 base at V and 5 bases at J; junction bases unmatched: 5. DNA for the CDR3: TGTGCCAGCAGCTTGCGCGGACAGGGGGCCGACGAGCAGTACTTC. Amino acids: CASSLRGQGADEQYF.

The chain carries TRBV9 and TRBJ2-7; the match to TRBD2 covers 9 bases. The V segment lost 3 bases and the J segment 5 bases; nucleotides outside the gene matches: 9. The CDR3 covers 15 residues. Germline assignment: CDR1 SGDLS and CDR2 YYNGEE. In nucleotides, the CDR3 is TGTGCCAGCAGCGGTAGTGGTCTAGCGGGACACGAGCAGTACTTC. Translated, it gives CASSGSGLAGHEQYF.

CDR3 amino acids: CAWSVQKYQPQHF. CDR3 DNA sequence: TGTGCCTGGAGTGTACAGAAATATCAGCCCCAGCATTTT. The chain carries TRBV30 and TRBJ1-5, with D uncertain. The V gene lost 0 bases and the J gene lost 5 bases, with 8 bases spanning the gap. Per the germline V gene, CDR1 is GTSNPN and CDR2 is SVGIG (reference sequence). The CDR3 is 13 amino acids. The entire variable domain, with the rest obtained from reference TRBV30 and TRBJ1-5, is as follows: SQTIHQWPATLVQPVGSPLSLECTVEGTSNPNLYWYRQAAGRGLQLLFYSVGIGQISSEVPQNLSASRPQDRQFILSSKKLLLSDSGFYLCAWSVQKYQPQHFGDGTRLSIL.

The CDR3 loop reads CASSEARDYHPGELFF. The CDR3 DNA reads TGTGCCAGCAGTGAAGCCCGGGACTATCATCCCGGGGAGCTGTTTTTT. The J gene is TRBJ2-2, the V gene TRBV6-1, with TRBD2 identical over 7 bases. The CDR3 runs 16 residues. The junction had 7 bases not matched to a gene; V was cut back by 0 bases and J by 6 bases. CDR1 and CDR2 from the germline V gene are MNHNS and SASEGT.

This chain uses TRBV15 with TRBJ2-5; 14 bases match TRBD2. Trimming cost V 1 base and J 5 bases; bases outside gene matches: 6. This CDR3 contains 17 residues. Germline CDR1 LNHNV, CDR2 YYDKDF (reference sequence). CDR3 DNA sequence: TGTGCCACCAGCAGAGGACTAGCGGGAGGGTACGAGGAGACCCAGTACTTC. It specifies CATSRGLAGGYEETQYF.